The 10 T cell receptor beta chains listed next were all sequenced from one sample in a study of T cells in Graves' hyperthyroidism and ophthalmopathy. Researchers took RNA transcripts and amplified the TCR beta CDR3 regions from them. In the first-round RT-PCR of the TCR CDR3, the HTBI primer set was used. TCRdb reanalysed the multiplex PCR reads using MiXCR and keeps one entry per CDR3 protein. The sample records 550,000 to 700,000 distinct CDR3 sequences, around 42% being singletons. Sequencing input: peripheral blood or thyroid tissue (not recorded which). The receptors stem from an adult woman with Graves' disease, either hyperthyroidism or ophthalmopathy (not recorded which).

The CDR3 nucleotides are TGTGCCAGCGCTCTGGGCAGGGTAACTGAGCAGTACTTC. Translation gives CASALGRVTEQYF. This chain links TRBV2 with TRBJ2-7; possible D gene TRBD1, 5 bases. Germline V gene lookup returns CDR1 SNHLY and CDR2 FYNNEI. The CDR3 loop spans 13 amino acids. Trimming took 8 bases from V and 7 from J, leaving 18 bases between them. The full variable domain, rest sourced from reference TRBV2 and TRBJ2-7, is EPEVTQTPSHQVTQMGQEVILRCVPISNHLYFYWYRQILGQKVEFLVSFYNNEISEKSEIFDDQFSVERPDGSNFTLKIRSTKLEDSAMYFCASALGRVTEQYFGPGTRLTVT.

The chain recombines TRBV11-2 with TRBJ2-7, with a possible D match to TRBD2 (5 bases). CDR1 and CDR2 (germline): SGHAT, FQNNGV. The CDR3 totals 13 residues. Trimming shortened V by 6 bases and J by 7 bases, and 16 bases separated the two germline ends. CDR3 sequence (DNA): TGTGCCAGCAGTGAGGGTGGCCCTCGGGAGCAGTACTTC. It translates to CASSEGGPREQYF.

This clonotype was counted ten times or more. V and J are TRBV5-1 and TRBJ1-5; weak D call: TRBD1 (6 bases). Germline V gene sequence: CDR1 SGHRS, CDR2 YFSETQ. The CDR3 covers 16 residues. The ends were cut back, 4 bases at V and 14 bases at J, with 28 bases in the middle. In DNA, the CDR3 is TGCGCCAGCAGCCCCTGGGACACGGTGTTCCCCCCACCGGAGCATTTT. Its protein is CASSPWDTVFPPPEHF.

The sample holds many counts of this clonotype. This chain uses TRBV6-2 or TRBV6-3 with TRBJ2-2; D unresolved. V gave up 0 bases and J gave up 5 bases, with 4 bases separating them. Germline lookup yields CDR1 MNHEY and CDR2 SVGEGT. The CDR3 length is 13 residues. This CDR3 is CASSYSETGELFF. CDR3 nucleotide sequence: TGTGCCAGCAGTTACTCGGAGACCGGGGAGCTGTTTTTT.

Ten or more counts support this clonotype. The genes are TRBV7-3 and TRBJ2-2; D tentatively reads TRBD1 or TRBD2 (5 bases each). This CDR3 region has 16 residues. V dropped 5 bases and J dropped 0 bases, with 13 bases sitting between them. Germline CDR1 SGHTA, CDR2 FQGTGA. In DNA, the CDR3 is TGTGCCAGCAGCCCCTTGGGGGTCACGAACACCGGGGAGCTGTTTTTT. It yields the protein CASSPLGVTNTGELFF.

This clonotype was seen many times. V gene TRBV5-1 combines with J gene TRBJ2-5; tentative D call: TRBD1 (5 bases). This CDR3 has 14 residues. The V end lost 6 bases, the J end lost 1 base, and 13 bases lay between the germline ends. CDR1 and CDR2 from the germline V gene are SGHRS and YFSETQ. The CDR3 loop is CASNRRNPQETQYF. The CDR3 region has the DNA TGCGCCAGCAACAGGCGGAACCCCCAAGAGACCCAGTACTTC. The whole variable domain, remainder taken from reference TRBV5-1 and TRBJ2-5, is KAGVTQTPRYLIKTRGQQVTLSCSPISGHRSVSWYQQTPGQGLQFLFEYFSETQRNKGNFPGRFSGRQFSNSRSEMNVSTLELGDSALYLCASNRRNPQETQYFGPGTRLLVL.

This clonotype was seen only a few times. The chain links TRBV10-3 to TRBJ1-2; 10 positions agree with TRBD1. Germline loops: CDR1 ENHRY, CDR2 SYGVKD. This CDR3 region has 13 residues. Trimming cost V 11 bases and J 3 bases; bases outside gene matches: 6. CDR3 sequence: CAPRDRGHYGYTF. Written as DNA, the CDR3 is TGTGCCCCAAGGGACAGGGGACACTATGGCTACACCTTC.

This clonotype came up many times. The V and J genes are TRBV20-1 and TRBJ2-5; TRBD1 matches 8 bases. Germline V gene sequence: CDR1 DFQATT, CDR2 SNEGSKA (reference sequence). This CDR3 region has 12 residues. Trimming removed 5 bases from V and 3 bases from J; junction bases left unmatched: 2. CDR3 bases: TGCAGTGCTTTGACAGGGGAAGAGACCCAGTACTTC. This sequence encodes CSALTGEETQYF.

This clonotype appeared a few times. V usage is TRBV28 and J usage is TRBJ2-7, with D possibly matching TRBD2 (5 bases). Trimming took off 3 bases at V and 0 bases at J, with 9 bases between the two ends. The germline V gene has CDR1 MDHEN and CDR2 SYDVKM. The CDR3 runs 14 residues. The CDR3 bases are TGTGCCAGCAGTTTGGGAGAAAGCTCCTACGAGCAGTACTTC. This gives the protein CASSLGESSYEQYF.

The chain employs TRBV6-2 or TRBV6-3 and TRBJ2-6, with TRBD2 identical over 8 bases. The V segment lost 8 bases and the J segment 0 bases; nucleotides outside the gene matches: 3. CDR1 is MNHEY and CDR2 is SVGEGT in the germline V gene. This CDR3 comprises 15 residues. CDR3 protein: CASQRGTSGANVLTF. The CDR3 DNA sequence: TGTGCCAGCCAGCGGGGGACCTCTGGGGCCAACGTCCTGACTTTC.